This note documents a single T cell receptor (beta chain) sequence. The assay was immunoSEQ multiplex PCR, and TCRdb's table has in-frame clones only and misses some. Altogether approximately 300,000 clones are present, approximately 91% being singletons, with the ten largest covering about 5%. This sample was taken from a study of blood T cell repertoires in COVID-19. The trim removed 0 bases at V and 1 base at J, leaving 14 bases unmatched. The germline V gene encodes CDR1 SGHTS and CDR2 YDEGEE. The CDR3 runs to 19 residues. Those who participated ranged in age from roughly 18 to 95 years and resided in 20 to 30 US areas. Cohorts were based on clinical histories the participants reported. Recovered status in Cohort 3 required two negative PCRs, clearance, or symptom resolution.

Sequenced sample: PBMCs or T cells enriched from blood (not recorded which). The gene calls are TRBV5-8 and TRBJ2-5; the match to TRBD2 covers 8 bases. The sequence was obtained from a man in his sixties who had recovered from COVID-19. The CDR3: CASSLAWLYGAGAQETQYF. The CDR3 region has the DNA TGTGCCAGCAGCTTGGCCTGGTTGTACGGAGCGGGAGCCCAAGAGACCCAGTACTTC.